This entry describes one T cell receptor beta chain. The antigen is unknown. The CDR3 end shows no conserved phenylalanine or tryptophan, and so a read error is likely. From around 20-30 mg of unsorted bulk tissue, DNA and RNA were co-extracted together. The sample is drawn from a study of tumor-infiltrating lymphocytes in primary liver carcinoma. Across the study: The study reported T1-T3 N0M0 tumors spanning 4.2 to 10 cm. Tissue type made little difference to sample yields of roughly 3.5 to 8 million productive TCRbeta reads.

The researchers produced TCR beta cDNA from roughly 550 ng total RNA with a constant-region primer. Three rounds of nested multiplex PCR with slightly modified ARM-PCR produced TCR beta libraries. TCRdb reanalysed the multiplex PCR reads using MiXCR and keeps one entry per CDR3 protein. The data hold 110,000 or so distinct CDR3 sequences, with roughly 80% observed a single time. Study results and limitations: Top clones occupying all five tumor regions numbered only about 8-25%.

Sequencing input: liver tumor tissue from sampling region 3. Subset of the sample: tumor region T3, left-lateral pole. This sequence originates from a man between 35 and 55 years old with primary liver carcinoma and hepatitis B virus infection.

The CDR3 reads CVVSGPGKHEQYI. For the CDR3, the DNA is TGTGTCGTCAGTGGGCCGGGGAAGCACGAGCAGTACATC. The chain joins TRBV10-3 to TRBJ2-7, with D possibly TRBD2 on 5 matching bases. In germline, CDR1 is ENHRY, CDR2 SYGVKD. CDR3 length equals 13 residues.